This T cell receptor (beta chain) was captured by sequencing in a study of T cells after yellow fever vaccination. Germline V CDR1 and CDR2: DFQATT, SNEGSKA (reference sequence). This CDR3 comprises 15 residues. Trimming cost V 0 bases and J 8 bases, with 14 bases left between them. This clonotype was picked up a small number of times. Its antigen is still unknown. MiXCR, run by TCRdb on the 5' RACE reads, gives a single entry per CDR3 protein. Seen here are approximately 160,000 distinct CDR3 sequences, around 9% observed once, and the top ten hold around 33%. Overall study findings and caveats: A weaker secondary response peaked on day 5, the primary on day 15. Post-booster repertoires contained most primary-vaccination clones again (approximately 97% CD4, roughly 90% CD8). Clonotypes appearing in both CD4 and CD8 compartments existed, and their share was small.

This sequence originates from a man in his late teens or twenties who received the YFV17D yellow fever vaccine. Sequencing used CD8+ T cells sorted from PBMCs, obtained 45 days after the yellow fever booster vaccination. The chain is built from TRBV20-1 and TRBJ1-6, with D tentatively TRBD1 (5 bases). The CDR3 is CSARDLSGPYSPLHF. The CDR3 coding sequence is TGCAGTGCTAGAGATCTCTCGGGACCGTATTCACCCCTCCACTTT.